What follows are 5 T cell receptor beta chains derived from one specimen sequenced in a study of T cell clonotyping in hematopoietic cell transplantation (dated by TCRdb to the early 2020s). The time point label for this specimen denotes: recipient sample about 28 days before transplant, after cytoreduction. Library prep was done by the immunoSEQ multiplex PCR assay. Not all clones reach the TCRdb copy of this immuneACCESS table, which keeps in-frame sequences only. Checked studies attribute under half of the gap to unresolved V genes and leave the rest unexplained. The sample table shows about 18,000 clones, and 86% are seen once. The ten largest account for under 10% of the sample. Here the sequenced sample was peripheral blood mononuclear cells, taken before stem cell transplant. These receptors were collected from a man aged 50-60 years with acute myeloid leukemia. Some clones in this sample may be carry-over from other donors' samples.

This rearrangement joins TRBV5-6 to TRBJ1-5; D is uncertain. The CDR3 is made up of 14 amino acids. V lost 3 bases to trimming and J lost 3 bases, with 10 bases between them. Germline CDR1 is SGHDT and CDR2 is YYEEEE. The CDR3 here is CASSSGVTNQPQHF. The CDR3, as DNA: TGTGCCAGCAGCTCTGGAGTGACCAATCAGCCCCAGCATTTT.

V usage is TRBV5-4 and J usage is TRBJ1-2, with 7 bases aligning to TRBD1. The V and J ends lost 3 bases and 2 bases, in that order; junction bases with no gene match: 13. CDR3 length equals 17 residues. Germline-derived CDR1 and CDR2 are SGHNT and YYREEE (reference sequence). The CDR3 here is CASSSTGAPFRNYGYTF. The CDR3 nucleotides read TGTGCCAGCAGCTCCACAGGGGCCCCATTCAGGAACTATGGCTACACCTTC.

The chain employs TRBV5-4 and TRBJ2-1, with 8 positions matching TRBD2. The V and J ends lost 0 bases and 8 bases, in that order; junction bases with no gene match: 4. Germline lookup yields CDR1 SGHNT and CDR2 YYREEE (reference sequence). This CDR3 is built from 14 residues. The CDR3 spells CASSLVAGSDEQFF. CDR3 coding DNA: TGTGCCAGCAGCTTGGTAGCGGGGAGCGATGAGCAGTTCTTC.

The V and J genes are TRBV12-5 and TRBJ2-5, with D possibly being TRBD2 (6 bases). This CDR3 has 17 amino acids. The germline V and J ends were trimmed by 2 bases and 5 bases, with 21 bases remaining between them. Germline assignment: CDR1 LGHNT and CDR2 FRNRAP. CDR3 bases: TGTGCTAGTGGTTTGAAAACACCGGGACTCCTGGGGGAGACCCAGTACTTC. As protein: CASGLKTPGLLGETQYF.

The chain has TRBV4-2 and TRBJ2-2; D might be TRBD2 (5 bases). The germline CDR1 and CDR2 sequences are LGHNA and YNFKEQ. The CDR3 runs 16 residues. Trimming took off 4 bases at V and 4 bases at J, with 16 bases between the two ends. DNA of the CDR3: TGTGCCAGCAGCCGGACGGGGATTGCGGGCACCGGGGAGCTGTTTTTT. This gives the protein CASSRTGIAGTGELFF.